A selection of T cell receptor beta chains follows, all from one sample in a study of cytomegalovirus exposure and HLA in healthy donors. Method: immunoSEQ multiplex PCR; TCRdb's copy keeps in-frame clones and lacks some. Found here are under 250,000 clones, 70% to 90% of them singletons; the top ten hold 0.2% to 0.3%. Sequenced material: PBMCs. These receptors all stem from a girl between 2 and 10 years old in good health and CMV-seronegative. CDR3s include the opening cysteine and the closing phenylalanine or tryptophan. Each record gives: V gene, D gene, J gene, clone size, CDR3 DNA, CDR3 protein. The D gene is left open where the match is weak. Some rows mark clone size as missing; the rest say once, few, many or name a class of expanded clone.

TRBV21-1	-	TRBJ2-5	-	TGTGCCAGCATCAAAGGGGCCCAAGAGACCCAGTACTTC	CASIKGAQETQYF
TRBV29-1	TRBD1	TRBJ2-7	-	TGCAGCGTTGAACGCGGCAGGGGGCCGAAGTACGAGCAGTACTTC	CSVERGRGPKYEQYF
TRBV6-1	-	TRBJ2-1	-	TGTGCCAGCAGTGAAAGGGCTAGCTCTTTTTCCTCCAATGAGCAGTTCTTC	CASSERASSFSSNEQFF
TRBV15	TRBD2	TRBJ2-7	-	TGTGCCACCAGCAGAGTTGCGGGAGGGCCCTACGAGCAGTACTTC	CATSRVAGGPYEQYF
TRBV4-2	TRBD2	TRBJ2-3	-	TGTGCCAGCAGCCAACGGCGGGGGGCCACAGATACGCAGTATTTT	CASSQRRGATDTQYF
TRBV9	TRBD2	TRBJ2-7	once	TGTGCCAGCAGCGCGGGGGGGAACGAGCAGTACTTC	CASSAGGNEQYF
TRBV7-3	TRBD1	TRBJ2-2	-	TGTGCCAGCAGCTTACTACAGGGGCGGAACACCGGGGAGCTGTTTTTT	CASSLLQGRNTGELFF
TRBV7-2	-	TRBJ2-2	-	TGTGCCAGCAGCTTGTTTCGGGAGACGACCGGGGAGCTGTTTTTT	CASSLFRETTGELFF
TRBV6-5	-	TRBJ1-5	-	TGTGCCAGCAGTCTCTCAGGAAATCAGCCCCAGCATTTT	CASSLSGNQPQHF
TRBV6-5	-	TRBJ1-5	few	TGTGCCAGCAGTTACGAGGGATTCAGCAATCAGCCCCAGCATTTT	CASSYEGFSNQPQHF
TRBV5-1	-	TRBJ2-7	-	TGCGCCAGCAGCCGGGACTACGAGCAGTACTTC	CASSRDYEQYF
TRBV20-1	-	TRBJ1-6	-	TGCAGTGCTAGTAGAGAATCACCCCTCCACTTT	CSASRESPLHF
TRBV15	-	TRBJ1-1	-	TGTGCCACCAGCGGGGCCCTTACAGGGCTCGCTGAAGCTTTCTTT	CATSGALTGLAEAFF
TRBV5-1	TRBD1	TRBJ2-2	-	TGCGCCAGCAGCTCGGTGGGACAGGCCCCACGTGTCACCGGGGAGCTGTTTTTT	CASSSVGQAPRVTGELFF
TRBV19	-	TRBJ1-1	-	TGTGCCAGTAGTATTAGTGTGAACACTGAAGCTTTCTTT	CASSISVNTEAFF
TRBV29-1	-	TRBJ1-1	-	TGCAGCGTTGGCGTGCGGGGGATGAACACTGAAGCTTTCTTT	CSVGVRGMNTEAFF
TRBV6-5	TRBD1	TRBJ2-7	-	TGTGCCAGCAGTTACGACAGGGCCTACGAGCAGTACTTC	CASSYDRAYEQYF
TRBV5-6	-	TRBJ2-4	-	TGTGCCAGCAGCTTTGGTCGTGAGAGGGGGGCCAAAAACATTCAGTACTTC	CASSFGRERGAKNIQYF
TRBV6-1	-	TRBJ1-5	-	TGTGCCAGCAGTGACAGGGGTAGCCAGCCCCAGCATTTT	CASSDRGSQPQHF
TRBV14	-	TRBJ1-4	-	TGTGCCAGCAGCCAAGGGGGAGGTCGACTGTTTTTT	CASSQGGGRLFF